The 17 T cell receptor beta chains reported below all come from one sample, sequenced in a study of CD8 T cells in ankylosing spondylitis. General study points: What appeared characteristic of ankylosing spondylitis blood was a TCR beta motif of under 10 highly homologous variants.

Antigen specificity for these receptors is unknown. TCRdb re-called the 5' RACE reads with MiXCR, one entry per CDR3 protein. This table holds roughly 470,000 distinct CDR3 sequences, roughly 27% found once. Sequencing was performed on blood, either unsorted or a sorted T cell fraction (not recorded which). The receptors originated from a male donor with ankylosing spondylitis.

The rearrangement uses TRBV5-1 and TRBJ1-1, with unresolved D. Trimming removed 1 base from V and 3 bases from J, with 10 bases in between. The CDR3 runs 14 residues. Germline CDR1 is SGHRS and CDR2 is YFSETQ. The CDR3 DNA reads TGCGCCAGCAGCTTGAACGTGGTGGACACTGAAGCTTTCTTT. Translating gives CASSLNVVDTEAFF.

In this sample, this clonotype turned up a few times. CDR3 sequence: CASRGGLRHGEQYF. Written as DNA, the CDR3 is TGTGCCAGTAGGGGGGGGCTCCGTCATGGCGAGCAGTACTTC. This rearrangement joins TRBV25-1 to TRBJ2-7; perhaps TRBD2 as D (7 bases). The CDR3 length is 14 residues. The germline V gene encodes CDR1 MGHDK and CDR2 SYGVNS. V lost 9 bases and J 6 bases, leaving 21 bases between the germline ends.

This clonotype was counted only a few times. The chain links TRBV7-8 to TRBJ2-7; D is possibly TRBD1 (6 bases). Germline V gene data show CDR1 as SGHVS and CDR2 as FQNEAQ. CDR3 length equals 14 residues. Trimming took 0 bases from V and 5 from J, leaving 11 bases between them. CDR3 residues: CASSLAQGSDEQYV. CDR3 coding DNA: TGTGCCAGCAGCTTAGCACAGGGTTCGGACGAGCAGTACGTC.

This clonotype was counted a few times. The CDR3 loop is CASSLSSDQPQHF. For the CDR3, the DNA is TGTGCCAGCAGTTTAAGCTCAGATCAGCCCCAGCATTTT. This chain uses TRBV12-3 or TRBV12-4 with TRBJ1-5, with no clear D. This CDR3 has 13 amino acids. V lost 2 bases and J 5 bases, leaving 7 bases between the germline ends.

V gene TRBV5-4 combines with J gene TRBJ2-1; the match to TRBD2 covers 7 bases. CDR3 length: 11 residues. The germline gives CDR1 SGHNT, CDR2 YYREEE (reference sequence). V shed 3 bases and J 14 bases; nucleotides not matched to a gene: 5. CDR3 coding DNA: TGTGCCAGCAGCTCCTTACGGGGGGAGTTCTTC. It encodes CASSSLRGEFF. Using reference TRBV5-4 and TRBJ2-1 for the parts outside the CDR3, the full variable domain is ETGVTQSPTHLIKTRGQQVTLRCSSQSGHNTVSWYQQALGQGPQFIFQYYREEENGRGNFPPRFSGLQFPNYSSELNVNALELDDSALYLCASSSLRGEFFGPGTRLTVL.

The chain uses TRBV20-1 and TRBJ2-2; 7 nucleotides align to TRBD2. Trimming at V came to 5 bases and at J to 1 base, leaving 4 bases not matched to a gene. The CDR3 is 14 amino acids. The germline gives CDR1 DFQATT, CDR2 SNEGSKA (reference sequence). The DNA for the CDR3 is TGCAGTGCTTGGACTAGGGGGAACACCGGGGAGCTGTTTTTT. Its protein is CSAWTRGNTGELFF.

V usage is TRBV5-1 and J usage is TRBJ2-1; TRBD1 aligns across 9 bases. This CDR3 comprises 15 residues. V lost 0 bases, J lost 6 bases, and 4 bases stayed unmatched. Germline V CDR1 and CDR2: SGHRS, YFSETQ. As DNA, the CDR3 is TGCGCCAGCAGCTTGGGGGACAGGGAACCCAATGAGCAGTTCTTC. Protein: CASSLGDREPNEQFF.

The V call is TRBV5-1, the J call TRBJ2-6; 8 positions match TRBD1. The CDR3 is 21 amino acids. V was clipped by 4 bases and J by 0 bases; unmatched bases: 18. In germline, CDR1 is SGHRS, CDR2 YFSETQ. In DNA, the CDR3 is TGCGCCAGCAGCGTTAATATTGCACGACAGGGGATACTCTCTGGGGCCAACGTCCTGACTTTC. The encoded protein is CASSVNIARQGILSGANVLTF.

This clonotype was observed a handful of times. V is TRBV7-8 and J is TRBJ2-2, with 7 bases identical to TRBD2. With V trimmed by 4 bases and J by 6 bases, 2 bases remained unmatched. CDR1 is SGHVS and CDR2 is FQNEAQ in the germline V gene. The CDR3 consists of 13 residues. CDR3 bases: TGTGCCAGCAGCTCAGGGAGGGCCGGGGAGCTGTTTTTT. It codes for CASSSGRAGELFF. The full variable domain, completed using reference TRBV7-8 and TRBJ2-2, is GAGVSQSPRYKVAKRGQDVALRCDPISGHVSLFWYQQALGQGPEFLTYFQNEAQLDKSGLPSDRFFAERPEGSVSTLKIQRTQQEDSAVYLCASSSGRAGELFFGEGSRLTVL.

V is TRBV7-2 and J is TRBJ1-1; D gene unclear. The CDR3 loop spans 13 amino acids. V gave up 2 bases and J gave up 5 bases, with 9 bases separating them. Germline V gives CDR1 SGHTA, CDR2 FQGNSA. In DNA, the CDR3 is TGTGCCAGCAGCTTACCACCGAGGACTGAAGCTTTCTTT. Encoded protein: CASSLPPRTEAFF.

This clonotype was seen only a few times. V and J are TRBV12-3 or TRBV12-4 and TRBJ2-3; tentatively, D is TRBD1 or TRBD2 (6 bases each). This CDR3 is 15 amino acids long. V shed 7 bases and J shed 1 base, with 15 bases lying between them. CDR3 nucleotide sequence: TGTGCCAGCACTCAACGGGGGCATGGCACAGATACGCAGTATTTT. It codes for CASTQRGHGTDTQYF.

The rearrangement joins TRBV2 to TRBJ2-3; possible D gene TRBD1, 5 bases. The length of the CDR3 is 14 residues. CDR1 and CDR2 (germline): SNHLY, FYNNEI. Between the trimmed V and J ends, which lost 3 bases and 6 bases, there was a span of 13 bases. CDR3 in DNA: TGTGCCAGCAGTGAGGGGCGATATGGCGATACGCAGTATTTT. It is translated as CASSEGRYGDTQYF. Using reference TRBV2 and TRBJ2-3 for the parts outside the CDR3, the full variable domain is EPEVTQTPSHQVTQMGQEVILRCVPISNHLYFYWYRQILGQKVEFLVSFYNNEISEKSEIFDDQFSVERPDGSNFTLKIRSTKLEDSAMYFCASSEGRYGDTQYFGPGTRLTVL.

A few counts support this clonotype. V and J are TRBV12-3 or TRBV12-4 and TRBJ2-1, with unresolved D. The V end was cut by 7 bases, the J end by 7 bases, with 11 bases between. The CDR3 sequence is 12 residues long. CDR3 DNA: TGTGCCAGCACCCGCTCTGGGAATGAGCAGTTCTTC. Translating it yields CASTRSGNEQFF.

V gene TRBV20-1 combines with J gene TRBJ1-5, with D possibly matching TRBD1 (6 bases). Germline V gene sequence: CDR1 DFQATT, CDR2 SNEGSKA (reference sequence). Trimming removed 6 bases from V and 5 bases from J, with 17 bases in between. The CDR3 runs to 14 residues. CDR3 nucleotides: TGCAGTGCCAAGTACAGGGCAGCGGATCAGCCCCAGCATTTT. Translating it yields CSAKYRAADQPQHF.

V gene TRBV29-1 combines with J gene TRBJ2-3; 9 bases are a match to TRBD2. Trimming removed 0 bases from V and 5 bases from J; junction bases left unmatched: 0. This CDR3 has 13 amino acids. Germline V gene data show CDR1 as SQVTM and CDR2 as ANQGSEA. The CDR3 region has the DNA TGCAGCGTTGAAGAACTAGCGGGAGATACGCAGTATTTT. Its translation: CSVEELAGDTQYF.

The V and J genes are TRBV29-1 and TRBJ1-1; D not certain. V shed 7 bases and J shed 9 bases, with 21 bases lying between them. CDR3 size: 13 residues. Germline V lookup: CDR1 SQVTM, CDR2 ANQGSEA. The CDR3 loop reads CSAEPAGNVKAFF. CDR3 DNA sequence: TGCAGCGCCGAACCCGCTGGGAACGTGAAAGCTTTCTTT.

The chain carries TRBV3-1 and TRBJ1-1, with D perhaps matching TRBD1 (5 bases). This CDR3 has 16 residues. Looked up from germline, CDR1 is LGHDT and CDR2 is YNNKEL (reference sequence). V lost 2 bases and J lost 1, with 14 bases in between. CDR3 in amino acids: CASSQPIGTPNTEAFF. The CDR3 nucleotides read TGTGCCAGCAGCCAACCCATTGGGACCCCGAACACTGAAGCTTTCTTT.